This T cell receptor beta chain was captured by sequencing in a study of T-cell reconstitution after alpha-beta-depleted transplantation in children. This clonotype has at least ten counts. The library targeted TCRbeta and was prepared with unique molecular identifiers. TCRdb recomputed calls from the PCR reads with MiXCR, one row per CDR3 protein. The sample records around 700,000 distinct CDR3 sequences, around 12% being singletons. CDR1 is MDHEN and CDR2 is SYDVKM in the germline V gene. There are 17 residues in the CDR3. V was clipped by 3 bases and J by 5 bases; unmatched bases: 9. The receptor comes from a girl aged 2-9 years with congenital amegakaryocytic thrombocytopenia, due to receive a stem cell transplant. This rearrangement joins TRBV28 to TRBJ2-1; 11 bases fit TRBD2. Sequencing used PBMCs, obtained before TCRalphabeta/CD19-depleted stem cell transplant. The chain's CDR3 is CASSLLTGLAGHNEQFF. DNA of the CDR3: TGTGCCAGCAGTTTGTTGACTGGACTAGCGGGCCACAATGAGCAGTTCTTC.